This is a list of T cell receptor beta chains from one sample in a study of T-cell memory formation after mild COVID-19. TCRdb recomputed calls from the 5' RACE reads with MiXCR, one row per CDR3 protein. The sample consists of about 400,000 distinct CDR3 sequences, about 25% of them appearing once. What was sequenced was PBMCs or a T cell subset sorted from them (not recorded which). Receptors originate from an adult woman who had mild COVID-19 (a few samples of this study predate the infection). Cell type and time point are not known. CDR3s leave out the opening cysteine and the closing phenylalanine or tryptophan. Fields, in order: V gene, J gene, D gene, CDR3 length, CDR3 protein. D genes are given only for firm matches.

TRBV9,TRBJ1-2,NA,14,ASSRDKSRFEYGYT
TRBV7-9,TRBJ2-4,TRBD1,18,ASSPGPGQAALLAKNIQY
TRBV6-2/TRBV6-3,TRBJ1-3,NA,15,ASNQRDRIFSGNTIY
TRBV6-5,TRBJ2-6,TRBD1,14,ASSSGGWAGANVLT
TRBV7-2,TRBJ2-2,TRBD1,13,ASSRTGPNTGELF
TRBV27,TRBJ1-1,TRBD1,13,ASRRTGTGDTEAF
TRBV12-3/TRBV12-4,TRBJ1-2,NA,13,ASSFSGAPNYGYT
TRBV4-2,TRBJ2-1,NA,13,ASSQAGGAYNEQF
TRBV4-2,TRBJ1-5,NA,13,ASSQDAGINQPQH
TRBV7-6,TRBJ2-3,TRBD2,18,ASSRGLAGGPTHLTDTQY
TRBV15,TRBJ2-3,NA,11,ATSPRIADTQY
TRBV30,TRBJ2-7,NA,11,AWSGVGSHEQY
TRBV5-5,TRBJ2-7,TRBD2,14,ASSPRTSGIIYEQY
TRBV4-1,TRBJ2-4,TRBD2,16,ASSKGLADPTSKNIQY
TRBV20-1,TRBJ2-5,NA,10,SASAAQETQY
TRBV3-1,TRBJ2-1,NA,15,ASSALRTEPTYNEQF
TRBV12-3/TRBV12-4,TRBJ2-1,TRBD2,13,ASSLGRRGYNEQF
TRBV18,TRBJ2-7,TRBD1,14,ASSPGTGIHSYEQY
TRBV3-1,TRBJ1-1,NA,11,ASSQAVPAQAF
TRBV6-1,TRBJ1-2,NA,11,ASSESRAGGYT
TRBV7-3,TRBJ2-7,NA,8,ATSSYEQY
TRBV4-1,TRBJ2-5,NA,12,ASSQETAQETQY
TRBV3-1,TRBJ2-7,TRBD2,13,ASSQGSGGTYEQY